The clone carrying this T cell receptor (beta chain) was found a few times. The CDR3 has 15 amino acids. V was trimmed by 2 bases and J by 6 bases, leaving 17 bases between them. Germline V CDR1 and CDR2: DFQATT, SNEGSKA (reference sequence). This sample was included in a study of T cells in Graves' hyperthyroidism and ophthalmopathy. Exclusion of patients followed from uncontrolled infection, other autoimmune disease, pregnancy or lactation. RNA transcripts gave rise to amplified TCR beta CDR3 regions. The study used the HTBI primer set for a first-round RT-PCR of the TCR CDR3. Each CDR3 protein is one row after TCRdb ran MiXCR on the multiplex PCR reads. The data hold roughly 570,000 distinct CDR3 sequences, with more than 45% observed a single time.

The source of this sequence is a woman aged 18-29 years with Graves' hyperthyroidism. The sequenced material came from peripheral blood or thyroid tissue (not recorded which). The gene calls are TRBV20-1 and TRBJ1-5; the D is unclear. CDR3: CSARPQSYIGQPQHF. The CDR3 nucleotides read TGCAGTGCTAGACCACAGTCCTATATTGGTCAGCCCCAGCATTTT.